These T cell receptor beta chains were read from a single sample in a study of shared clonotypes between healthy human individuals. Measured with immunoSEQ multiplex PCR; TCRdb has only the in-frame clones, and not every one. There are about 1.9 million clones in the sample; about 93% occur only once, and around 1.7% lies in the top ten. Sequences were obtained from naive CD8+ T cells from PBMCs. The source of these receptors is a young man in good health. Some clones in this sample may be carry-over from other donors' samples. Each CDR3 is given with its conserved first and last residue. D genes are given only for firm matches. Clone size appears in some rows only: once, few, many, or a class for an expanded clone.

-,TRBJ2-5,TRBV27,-,TGTGCCAGCAGTTACAACCGAGAGACCCAGTACTTC,CASSYNRETQYF
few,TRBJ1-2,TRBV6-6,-,TGTGCCAGCAGTTACGACAGCAACTATGGCTACACCTTC,CASSYDSNYGYTF
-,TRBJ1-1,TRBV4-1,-,TGCGCCAGCAGCCAGAGGGGCTTGAACACTGAAGCTTTCTTT,CASSQRGLNTEAFF
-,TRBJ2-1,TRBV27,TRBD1,TGTGCCAGCAGTCTACAGGGGGCACAAGATGAGCAGTTCTTC,CASSLQGAQDEQFF
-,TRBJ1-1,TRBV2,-,TGTGCCAGCAGTGGATTGGGAGGACAGTCGCGGGGAGCTTTCTTT,CASSGLGGQSRGAFF
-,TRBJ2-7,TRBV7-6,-,TGTGCCAGCAGCTTAGGTACGGGGCAGGGACACGAGCAGTACTTC,CASSLGTGQGHEQYF
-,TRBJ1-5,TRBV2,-,TGTGCCAGCGGAAAGTGGGGCTTAGGCAATCAGCCCCAGCATTTT,CASGKWGLGNQPQHF
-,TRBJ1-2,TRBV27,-,TGTGCCAGCAGTTCCCCGGGCTTGGGGAGCTACACCTTC,CASSSPGLGSYTF
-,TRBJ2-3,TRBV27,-,TGTGCCAGCAGTTTACAGGGGAGAGGAGCAGATACGCAGTATTTT,CASSLQGRGADTQYF
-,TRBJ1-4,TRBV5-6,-,TGTGCCAGCAGCTTGGCCGGGTCTACTAATGAAAAACTGTTTTTT,CASSLAGSTNEKLFF
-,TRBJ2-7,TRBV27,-,TGTGCCAGCAGTTTATCTGAAGGAGGTTACGAGCAGTACTTC,CASSLSEGGYEQYF
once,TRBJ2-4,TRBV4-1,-,TGCGCCAGCAGCACAGATCCTGGGATTCAGTACTTC,CASSTDPGIQYF
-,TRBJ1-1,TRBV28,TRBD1,TGTGCCAGCAGCTGGGACAGGGTAAGTTCTGAAGCTTTCTTT,CASSWDRVSSEAFF
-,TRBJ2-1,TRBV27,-,TGTGCCAGCAGTAGCGGGCAGGGGTACAATGAGCAGTTCTTC,CASSSGQGYNEQFF
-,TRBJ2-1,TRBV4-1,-,TGCGCCAGCAGCCACCGGGACCACGCTCCCTACAATGAGCAGTTCTTC,CASSHRDHAPYNEQFF
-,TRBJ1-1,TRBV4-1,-,TGCGCCAGCAGCCAAGATTGGCCGAACACTGAAGCTTTCTTT,CASSQDWPNTEAFF
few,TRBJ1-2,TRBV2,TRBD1,TGTGCCAGCACAGGGGGCGATGGCTACACCTTC,CASTGGDGYTF
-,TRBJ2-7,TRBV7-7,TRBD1,TGTGCCAGCAGCCCGGGGACAGGGGTAACCTACGAGCAGTACTTC,CASSPGTGVTYEQYF
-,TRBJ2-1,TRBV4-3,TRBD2,TGCGCCAGCAGCCAAGGAGCTTGGGTAGCGGGAGGAGGCTCCTACAATGAGCAGTTCTTC,CASSQGAWVAGGGSYNEQFF
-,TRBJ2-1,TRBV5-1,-,TGCGCCAGCAGACTCAGCCACAATGAGCAGTTCTTC,CASRLSHNEQFF
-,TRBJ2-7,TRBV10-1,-,TGCGCCGTCGATGATCGCGCGTCCTACGAGCAGTACTTC,CAVDDRASYEQYF
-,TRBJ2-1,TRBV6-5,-,TGTGCCAGCTGGGGGGATGAGCAGTTCTTC,CASWGDEQFF
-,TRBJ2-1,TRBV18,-,TGTGCCAGCTCACCCCTGGGGGGACCAAGAGAGCAGTTCTTC,CASSPLGGPREQFF
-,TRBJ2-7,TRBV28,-,TGTGCCAGCAGTTCGAGCCTCCACGAGCAGTACTTC,CASSSSLHEQYF
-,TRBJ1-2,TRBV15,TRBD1,TGTGCCACCAGCAGAGATTGGGGGACAGTTTATGGCTACACCTTC,CATSRDWGTVYGYTF
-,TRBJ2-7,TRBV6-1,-,TGTGCCAGCAGCGAGACAGGCACCATCTACGAGCAGTACTTC,CASSETGTIYEQYF
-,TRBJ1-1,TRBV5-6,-,TGTGCCAGCAGCTTGGCGGGCAGTTTGAACACTGAAGCTTTCTTT,CASSLAGSLNTEAFF
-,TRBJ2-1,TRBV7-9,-,TGTGCCAGCAACAAAAAAGGACCTAGCATTGGTGAGCAGTTCTTC,CASNKKGPSIGEQFF
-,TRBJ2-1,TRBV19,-,TGTGCCAGTAGTAACGGGGCCGGGAATGAGCAGTTCTTC,CASSNGAGNEQFF
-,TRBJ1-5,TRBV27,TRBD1,TGTGCCAGCAGTCCAGGGACAGGGGTGAGCAATCAGCCCCAGCATTTT,CASSPGTGVSNQPQHF
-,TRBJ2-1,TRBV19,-,TGTGCCAGTAGTATCATGGTAGCAGGCCACAATGAGCAGTTCTTC,CASSIMVAGHNEQFF
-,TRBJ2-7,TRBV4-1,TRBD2,TGCGCCAGCAGCCAACGTCTAGCGGGAAAAGCCTACGAGCAGTACTTC,CASSQRLAGKAYEQYF
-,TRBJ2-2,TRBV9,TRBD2,TGTGCCAGCAGCGCCTTACTAGCGGGAGGGCCATTAGCCGGGGAGCTGTTTTTT,CASSALLAGGPLAGELFF
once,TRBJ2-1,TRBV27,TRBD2,TGTGCCAGCAGTTTCTTCGGGGGACTAGCGGGAGGGGGTGAGCAGTTCTTC,CASSFFGGLAGGGEQFF
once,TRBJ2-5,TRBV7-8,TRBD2,TGTGCCAGCAGCTTACTGTTGCCGACTAGCAGGGAGACCCAGTACTTC,CASSLLLPTSRETQYF
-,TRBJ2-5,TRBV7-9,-,TGTGCCAGCAGCTTAGGGCAGGGGGGTGGAGAGACCCAGTACTTC,CASSLGQGGGETQYF
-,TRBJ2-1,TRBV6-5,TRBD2,TGTGCCAGCAGGGCTAGCGGGAACTACAATGAGCAGTTCTTC,CASRASGNYNEQFF
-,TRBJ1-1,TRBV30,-,TGTGCCTGGATCCGGGACCCCCTCGGGAGTGGGGAAGCTTTCTTT,CAWIRDPLGSGEAFF
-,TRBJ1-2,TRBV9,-,TGTGCCAGCAGCGTAGGAGGCAGTACTAACTATGGCTACACCTTC,CASSVGGSTNYGYTF
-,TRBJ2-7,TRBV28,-,TGTGCCAGCAGTTTACCCCGGCAGGGAGGCGCGACTACCGAGCAGTACTTC,CASSLPRQGGATTEQYF
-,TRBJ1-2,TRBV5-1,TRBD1,TGCGCCAGCAGCTTTGGGACAGAGTCGTATGGCTACACCTTC,CASSFGTESYGYTF
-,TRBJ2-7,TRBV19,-,TGTGCCAGTACCGGGGAGACCTACGAGCAGTACTTC,CASTGETYEQYF